The rows below give T cell receptor beta chains drawn from one sample of a study of identical twins. TCRdb re-called the 5' RACE reads with MiXCR, one entry per CDR3 protein. Of under 800,000 distinct CDR3 sequences detected, 20% to 25% appear once; the ten largest clones hold over 4%. This sample also belongs to another study, concerning T cells expressing NK-cell markers.

The sequenced sample consisted of PBMCs. These receptors originate from a woman in her late teens or twenties in good health. The CDR3 runs from the conserved cysteine through the conserved F or W. D genes are given only for firm matches. The listing skips clone size in some rows; elsewhere it reads once, few, many or a size class.

j_gene,v_gene,abundance,d_gene,CDR3nt,CDR3aa
TRBJ2-2,TRBV12-3/TRBV12-4,few,TRBD1,TGTGCCAGCAGGCCGGGACAGGGGACCACCGGGGAGCTGTTTTTT,CASRPGQGTTGELFF
TRBJ2-1,TRBV20-1,few,TRBD2,TGCAGTGCCCCTGGCCCGGGAGGAAGCAATGAGCAGTTCTTC,CSAPGPGGSNEQFF
TRBJ2-2,TRBV20-1,few,TRBD2,TGCAGTGCTAGACGACGTAGCGGGAGTGACACCGGGGAGCTGTTTTTT,CSARRRSGSDTGELFF
TRBJ2-2,TRBV7-6,.,.,TGTGCCAGCAGCTTAGAGCCGAACACCGGGGAGCTGTTTTTT,CASSLEPNTGELFF
TRBJ2-1,TRBV5-1,.,TRBD2,TGCGCCAGCAGCTTGGTGTATGGGACTAGCGGGAGCTCCTACAATGAGCAGTTCTTC,CASSLVYGTSGSSYNEQFF
TRBJ1-1,TRBV10-3,.,.,TGTGCCATCCGGGGAAGGAACACTGAAGCTTTCTTT,CAIRGRNTEAFF
TRBJ2-2,TRBV5-1,.,TRBD1,TGCGCCAGCGGACAGGCCCACACCGGGGAGCTGTTTTTT,CASGQAHTGELFF
TRBJ2-3,TRBV6-5,.,.,TGTGCCAGCAGTTACCGCACCTTACCGACAGATACGCAGTATTTT,CASSYRTLPTDTQYF
TRBJ2-2,TRBV9,.,TRBD1,TGTGCCAGCAGCCCCACGGACAGGGTCACCGGGGAGCTGTTTTTT,CASSPTDRVTGELFF
TRBJ2-7,TRBV5-5,.,.,TGTGCCAGCAGCTCCCCCGTACGATCCTACGAGCAGTACTTC,CASSSPVRSYEQYF
TRBJ1-6,TRBV6-1,.,TRBD1,TGTGCCAGCAGTGAGATGGCAGGGGGCAATTCACCCCTCCACTTT,CASSEMAGGNSPLHF
TRBJ2-2,TRBV12-3/TRBV12-4,.,.,TGTGCCAGCACTTCCCCGGGAGCGGGCACCGGGGAGCTGTTTTTT,CASTSPGAGTGELFF
TRBJ2-1,TRBV15,few,.,TGTGCCACCAGCCCTTCGCTGGGCGGGACGAATGAGCAGTTCTTC,CATSPSLGGTNEQFF
TRBJ2-7,TRBV5-1,few,TRBD1,TGCGCCAGCAGCTTAGGGACAGCAAATAAGTACGAGCAGTACTTC,CASSLGTANKYEQYF
TRBJ2-2,TRBV5-4,few,TRBD1,TGTGCCAGCAGCATAAAAGACAGGGGTGATGCCGGGGAGCTGTTTTTT,CASSIKDRGDAGELFF
TRBJ1-5,TRBV12-3/TRBV12-4,.,TRBD1,TGTGCCAGCAGTCGAGAGCAGGGGGGTCAGCCCCAGCATTTT,CASSREQGGQPQHF
TRBJ2-5,TRBV20-1,many,.,TGCAGTGGGACAGCAGGAGCACAAGAGACCCAGTACTTC,CSGTAGAQETQYF
TRBJ2-3,TRBV2,.,TRBD2,TGTGCCAGCAGTGGTAGCGGGGGGGGCACAGATACGCAGTATTTT,CASSGSGGGTDTQYF
TRBJ2-5,TRBV19,.,.,TGTGCCAGTAGTATAGGGACAGCGGAGACCCAGTACTTC,CASSIGTAETQYF
TRBJ2-5,TRBV27,.,.,TGTGCCAGCGCTAGTGCAGGGGTCGAAGAGACCCAGTACTTC,CASASAGVEETQYF
TRBJ1-2,TRBV4-3,.,.,TGCGCCAGCAGCCACCGCAAGGGCAGGGAGTATGGCTACACCTTC,CASSHRKGREYGYTF
TRBJ2-5,TRBV5-1,few,TRBD2,TGCGCCAGCAAGGGCGGGGGGGCCGAGACCCAGTACTTC,CASKGGGAETQYF
TRBJ2-1,TRBV6-1,.,TRBD1,TGTGCCAGCAGTCCCGGGACAGGGGGCAATGAGCAGTTCTTC,CASSPGTGGNEQFF
TRBJ1-1,TRBV10-3,.,.,TGTGCCAGCTCGGACGCGCGGGGATCGAACACTGAAGCTTTCTTT,CASSDARGSNTEAFF
TRBJ2-7,TRBV20-1,many,.,TGCAGTGCTAGAGGAGAGGGGTCCGCCTACGAGCAGTACTTC,CSARGEGSAYEQYF
TRBJ2-7,TRBV6-1,few,TRBD2,TGTGCCGCTGGCCTAGCGGGAAGGGGTGAGCAGTACTTC,CAAGLAGRGEQYF
TRBJ1-2,TRBV6-5,once,.,TGTGCCAGCAGTTCCCAAGACAGGTCGGGTGGCTACACCTTC,CASSSQDRSGGYTF
TRBJ1-3,TRBV12-3/TRBV12-4,.,.,TGTGCCAGCAGTTTCGGGGGGCACGGAAACACCATATATTTT,CASSFGGHGNTIYF
TRBJ2-1,TRBV12-3/TRBV12-4,.,TRBD2,TGTGCCAGCAGTGGGTACTTTAGCGGGAGATTTAATGAGCAGTTCTTC,CASSGYFSGRFNEQFF
TRBJ2-3,TRBV7-9,.,.,TGTGCCAGCAGCTTGGTTTCAGGTGATACGCGGTATTTT,CASSLVSGDTRYF
TRBJ1-5,TRBV7-6,few,.,TGTGCCAGCAGCGCCGTGCCGGGTTCGATTAGTCGCCAGCCCCAGCATTTT,CASSAVPGSISRQPQHF
TRBJ2-1,TRBV7-8,many,TRBD1,TGTGCCAGCAGCTCGGGACAGGTGGGCGACAATGAGCAGTTCTTC,CASSSGQVGDNEQFF
TRBJ2-7,TRBV6-1,few,TRBD2,TGTGCCAGCAAAGAGACTAGCGGACACTACGAGCAGTACTTC,CASKETSGHYEQYF
TRBJ2-7,TRBV15,many,.,TGTGCCACCGCTCCGGGACTGTCATCCTACGAGCAGTACTTC,CATAPGLSSYEQYF
TRBJ1-1,TRBV12-3/TRBV12-4,.,.,TGTGCCAGCAGTTTAGCGCGGGGTAGGGCGATGGGAGCTTTCTTT,CASSLARGRAMGAFF
TRBJ2-1,TRBV9,few,.,TGTGCCAGCAGCTCCCGGTGGACCTCCAATGAGCAGTTCTTC,CASSSRWTSNEQFF
TRBJ2-7,TRBV29-1,.,TRBD2,TGCAGCGTCTGGGGGACATTAGCGGGGGCCTCCTACGAGCAGTACTTC,CSVWGTLAGASYEQYF
TRBJ1-1,TRBV29-1,.,TRBD1,TGCAGCGTTCTAGGACAGGGGTATGGTGAAGCTTTCTTT,CSVLGQGYGEAFF
TRBJ2-1,TRBV6-1,.,TRBD1,TGTGCCAGCAGTGGGACAGGAGTCTACAATGAGCAGTTCTTC,CASSGTGVYNEQFF
TRBJ2-7,TRBV5-1,.,.,TGCGCCAGCAACTCAGGGCCGTCCGCCCGGCAGTACTTC,CASNSGPSARQYF
TRBJ2-3,TRBV3-1,.,TRBD2,TGTGCCAGCAGCCTCCTCCGCGGGGGATTCACAGATACGCAGTATTTT,CASSLLRGGFTDTQYF
TRBJ1-3,TRBV5-5,.,.,TGTGCCAGCAGCTTGGAGGGGAACACCATATATTTT,CASSLEGNTIYF
TRBJ2-4,TRBV12-3/TRBV12-4,few,.,TGTGCCAGCAGCTTGGGACGGATTAACATTCAGTACTTC,CASSLGRINIQYF
TRBJ2-5,TRBV27,.,.,TGTGCCAGCCGCGGGGCAGACCAAGAGACCCAGTACTTC,CASRGADQETQYF
TRBJ1-2,TRBV20-1,.,.,TGCAGTGCTAGACCGGACGATTTCGATGGCTACACCTTC,CSARPDDFDGYTF
TRBJ2-2,TRBV5-1,.,.,TGCGCCTGCGCGCTAAGGACCGGGGAGCTGTTTTTT,CACALRTGELFF
TRBJ2-7,TRBV12-3/TRBV12-4,few,.,TGTGCCAGCAGTCCCTCGGGCGTAGGGGAGCAGTACTTC,CASSPSGVGEQYF
TRBJ2-7,TRBV7-9,.,.,TGTGCCAGCAGCTTAGGAGCGACAAGGGAAAAGGAGCAGTACTTC,CASSLGATREKEQYF
TRBJ2-7,TRBV15,.,.,TGTGCCACCAGCAGAGATCCGACAAACTACGAGCAGTACTTC,CATSRDPTNYEQYF
TRBJ2-2,TRBV20-1,few,TRBD2,TGCAGTGCTCCCGGGACTAGCGGGGGGGTGCGGACCGGGGAGCTGTTTTTT,CSAPGTSGGVRTGELFF